The rows below give T cell receptor beta chains drawn from one sample of a study of glioma-infiltrating T cells. TCRdb reprocessed the multiplex PCR reads with MiXCR, giving one entry per CDR3 protein. The table shows about 4,300 distinct CDR3 sequences, with 20% to 25% occurring only once. The sequenced sample consisted of glioma tissue, nonneoplastic brain tissue, or PBMCs (not recorded which). These receptors all stem from a human donor with low-grade glioma or glioblastoma, undergoing nonglioma brain surgery, or in good health (not recorded which). The CDR3 runs from the conserved cysteine through the conserved F or W. Each record gives: CDR3 length, J gene, clone size, V gene, D gene, CDR3 protein, CDR3 DNA. The D gene is left open where the match is weak. Clone size is not always given. Where it is, it says once, few, many or a class for expanded clones.

>13|TRBJ1-2|medium-sized|TRBV6-1|NA
CASSDPGGYGYTF
TGTGCCAGCAGTGATCCTGGGGGCTATGGCTACACCTTC
>12|TRBJ2-5|medium-sized|TRBV20-1|TRBD1
CSATGGGETQYF
TGCAGTGCGACAGGGGGCGGAGAGACCCAGTACTTC
>12|TRBJ2-1|few|TRBV29-1|NA
CSVMTNYNEQFF
TGCAGCGTCATGACGAACTACAATGAGCAGTTCTTC
>17|TRBJ2-5|medium-sized|TRBV6-1|TRBD1
CASSDRTGVIFQETQYF
TGTGCCAGCAGTGATCGGACAGGGGTGATTTTCCAAGAGACCCAGTACTTC
>16|TRBJ2-2|many|TRBV14|NA
CASSHSRDFNTGELFF
TGTGCCAGCAGCCACAGCCGTGACTTCAACACCGGGGAGCTGTTTTTT
>14|TRBJ1-1|many|TRBV5-1|NA
CASRPGLSDTEAFF
TGCGCCAGCAGACCCGGGCTATCGGACACTGAAGCTTTCTTT
>15|TRBJ2-7|few|TRBV5-5|NA
CASSLRSPPTYEQYF
TGTGCCAGCAGCCTCCGGAGTCCCCCTACCTACGAGCAGTACTTC
>13|TRBJ1-5|medium-sized|TRBV4-1|NA
CASSQDKTQPQHF
TGCGCCAGCAGCCAAGATAAAACTCAGCCCCAGCATTTT
>14|TRBJ2-3|medium-sized|TRBV2|NA
CASAGQGSTDTQYF
TGTGCCAGCGCCGGGCAGGGGTCGACAGATACGCAGTATTTT
>15|TRBJ2-3|NA|TRBV5-5|TRBD2
CDSSTDGGGARTQYF
TGTGACAGCAGCACTGATGGCGGGGGGGCGCGAACGCAGTATTTT
>17|TRBJ1-1|NA|TRBV30|TRBD1
CAWSDPHKDRGRTEAFF
TGTGCCTGGAGTGATCCCCATAAGGACAGGGGAAGAACTGAAGCTTTCTTT
>14|TRBJ2-1|many|TRBV5-4|NA
CASSPGGSYNEQFF
TGTGCCAGCTCCCCCGGCGGGTCCTACAATGAGCAGTTCTTC
>11|TRBJ1-2|many|TRBV19|NA
CASGTPPGYTF
TGTGCCAGTGGAACTCCGCCTGGCTACACCTTC
>15|TRBJ1-6|medium-sized|TRBV27|TRBD1
CASSPPRDRASPLHF
TGTGCCAGCAGTCCCCCGCGGGACAGGGCTTCACCCCTCCACTTT
>15|TRBJ1-2|NA|TRBV4-2|NA
CASSQDLAVRYGYTF
TGTGCCAGCAGCCAAGATCTTGCGGTCCGCTATGGTTACACCTTC
>16|TRBJ2-3|medium-sized|TRBV24-1|NA
CATSDLPGGWLGTQYF
TGTGCCACCAGTGATTTGCCCGGGGGCTGGCTTGGTACGCAGTATTTT
>16|TRBJ1-2|NA|TRBV4-1|NA
CASSQDSKDEAGGYTF
TGCGCCAGCAGCCAAGATAGTAAGGACGAGGCAGGTGGCTACACCTTC